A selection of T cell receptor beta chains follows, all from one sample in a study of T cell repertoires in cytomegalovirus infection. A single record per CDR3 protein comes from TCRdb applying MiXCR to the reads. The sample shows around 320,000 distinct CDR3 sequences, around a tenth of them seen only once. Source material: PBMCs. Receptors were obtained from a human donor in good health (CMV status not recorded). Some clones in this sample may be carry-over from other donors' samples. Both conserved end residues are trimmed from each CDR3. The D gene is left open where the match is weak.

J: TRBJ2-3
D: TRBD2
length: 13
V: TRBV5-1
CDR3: ASSPGGLLLDTQY

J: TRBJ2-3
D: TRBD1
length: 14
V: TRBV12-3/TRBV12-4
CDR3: ASSSSDRGLVDTQY

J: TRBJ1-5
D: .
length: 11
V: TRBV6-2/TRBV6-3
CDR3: ASAIGGNQPQH

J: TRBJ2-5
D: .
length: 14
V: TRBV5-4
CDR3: ASSLAYAGKEETQY

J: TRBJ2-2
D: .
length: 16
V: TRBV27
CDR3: ASSLLVSRGPNTGELF

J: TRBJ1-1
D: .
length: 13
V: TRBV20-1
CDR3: SAGGMAAMNTEAF

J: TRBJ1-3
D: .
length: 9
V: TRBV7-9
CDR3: ASNRGGDTF

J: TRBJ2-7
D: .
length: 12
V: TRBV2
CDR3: ASSEWFSSYEQY

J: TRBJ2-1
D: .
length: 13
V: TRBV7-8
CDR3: ASSQVGGLYNEQF

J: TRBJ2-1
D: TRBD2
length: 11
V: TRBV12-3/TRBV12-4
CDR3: ASSGLAGAEQF

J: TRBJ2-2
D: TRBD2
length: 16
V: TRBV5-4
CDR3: ASSHQGRGGGNTGELF

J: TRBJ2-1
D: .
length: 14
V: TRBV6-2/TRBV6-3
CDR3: ASKKPRGRGADEQF

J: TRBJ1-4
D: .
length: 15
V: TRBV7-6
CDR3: ASSPRQFWSPNEKLF

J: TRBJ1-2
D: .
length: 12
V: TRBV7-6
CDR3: ASSLSHTSYGYT

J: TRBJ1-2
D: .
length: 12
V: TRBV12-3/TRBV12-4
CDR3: ASGYSETNYGYT

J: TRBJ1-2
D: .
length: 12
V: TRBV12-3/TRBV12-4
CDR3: ASSFLGPLIGYT

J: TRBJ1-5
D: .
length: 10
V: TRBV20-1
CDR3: SARGINQPQH

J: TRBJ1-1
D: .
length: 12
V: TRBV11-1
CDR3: ASSLAPANTEAF

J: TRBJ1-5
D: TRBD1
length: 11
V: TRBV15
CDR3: ATSRDRVQPQH

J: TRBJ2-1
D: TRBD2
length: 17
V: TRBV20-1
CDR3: SAVDDRYLAGGSYNEQF

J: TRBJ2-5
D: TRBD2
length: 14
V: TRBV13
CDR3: ASSMTWGGTSETQY

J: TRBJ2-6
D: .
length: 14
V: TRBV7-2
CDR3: ASSTVGGTGANVLT

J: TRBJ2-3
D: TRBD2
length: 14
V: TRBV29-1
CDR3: SVRGLEAGSTDTQY

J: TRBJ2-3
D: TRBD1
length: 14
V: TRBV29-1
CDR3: SVELQGALGTDTQY

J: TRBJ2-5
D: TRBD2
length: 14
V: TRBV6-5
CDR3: ASSPYLSGKKETQY

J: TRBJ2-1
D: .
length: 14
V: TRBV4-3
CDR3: ASSQGGGREYNEQF

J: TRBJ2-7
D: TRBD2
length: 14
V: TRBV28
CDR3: ASSPTLGGGRYEQY

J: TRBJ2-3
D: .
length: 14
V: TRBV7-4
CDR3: ASSLDVRPNTDTQY

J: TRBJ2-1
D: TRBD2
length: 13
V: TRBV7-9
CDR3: ASSSGTSAYNEQF

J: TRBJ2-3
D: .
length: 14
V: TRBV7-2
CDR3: ASSLRVSINTDTQY

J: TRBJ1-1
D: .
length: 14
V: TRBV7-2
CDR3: ASSLAPGKKNTEAF

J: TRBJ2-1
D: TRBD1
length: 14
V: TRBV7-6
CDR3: ASSLQPGQGRSEQF

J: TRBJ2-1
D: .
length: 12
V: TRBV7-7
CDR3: ASSPEGTDNEQF

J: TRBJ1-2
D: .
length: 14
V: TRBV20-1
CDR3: SARDARFRGNYGYT